The present T cell receptor beta chain was sequenced within a study of blood T cell repertoires in COVID-19. Whole-study context: Acute and convalescent COVID-19 specimens originated in the United States, Italy and Spain. From T cells, B-cell-depleted T cells, or PBMCs came the material, which was cDNA or gDNA.

In the original processing: Using reference gene primer amplification, nucleated cell counts were estimated. TCRdb's table, derived via immunoSEQ multiplex PCR, lists solely in-frame clones and lacks some. D and trimming come from the DNA, and the V and J calls and clone size come from that table. The data contain roughly 700,000 clones, 85% to 90% of them seen just once; the ten biggest clones take up roughly 0.26%. The CDR3 consists of 15 residues. V lost 6 bases and J lost 8; bases outside the gene matches: 7. From germline, CDR1 is MNHEY and CDR2 SVGAGI. The TCR comes from a woman aged 18-30 years with acute or convalescent COVID-19. This rearrangement joins TRBV6-5 to TRBJ1-6; TRBD1 aligns across 10 bases. The material sequenced was peripheral blood. This CDR3 reads CASRETGGMHSPLHF. The CDR3 DNA reads TGTGCCAGCAGGGAGACAGGGGGCATGCATTCACCCCTCCACTTT.